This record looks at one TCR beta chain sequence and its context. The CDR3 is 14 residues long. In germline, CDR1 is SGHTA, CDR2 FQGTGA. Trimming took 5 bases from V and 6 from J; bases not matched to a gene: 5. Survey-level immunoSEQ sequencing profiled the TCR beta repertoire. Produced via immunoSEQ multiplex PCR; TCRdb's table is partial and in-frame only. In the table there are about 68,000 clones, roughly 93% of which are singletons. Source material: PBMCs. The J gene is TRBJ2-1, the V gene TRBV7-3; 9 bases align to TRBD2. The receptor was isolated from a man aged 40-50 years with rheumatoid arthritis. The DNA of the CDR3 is TGTGCCAGCAGCCCGGGACTAGCTTTCAATGAGCAGTTCTTC. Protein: CASSPGLAFNEQFF. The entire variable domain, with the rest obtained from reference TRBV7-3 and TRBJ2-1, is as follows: GAGVSQTPSNKVTEKGKYVELRCDPISGHTALYWYRQSLGQGPEFLIYFQGTGAADDSGLPNDRFFAVRPEGSVSTLKIQRTERGDSAVYLCASSPGLAFNEQFFGPGTRLTVL.